What follows describes a single T cell receptor (beta chain). In germline, CDR1 is LGHDT, CDR2 YNNKEL (reference sequence). The CDR3 is 15 residues long. V shed 4 bases and J 2 bases; nucleotides not matched to a gene: 7. The source of the sample is a study of blood T cell repertoires in COVID-19. Study-wide background: There were acute and convalescent COVID-19 samples, and they came from the United States, Italy and Spain. T cells, B-cell-depleted T cells, or PBMCs supplied cDNA or gDNA.

Original analysis: Estimation of nucleated cell counts relied on the amplification of reference gene primers. Using immunoSEQ multiplex PCR, the repertoire was profiled, and TCRdb retains in-frame clones only, with some absent. The V and J calls and clone size are taken from that table; D and trimming were inferred from the DNA. The data show 200,000 or so clones, with more than 85% seen just once and roughly 2% held by the top ten. The chain couples TRBV3-1 (or the pseudogene TRBV3-2) to TRBJ2-7, with 8 positions matching TRBD2. Sequencing was carried out using peripheral blood. The receptor comes from a man aged 40-49 years with active or convalescent COVID-19. This CDR3 is CASSRWRGATYEQYF. The CDR3 DNA reads as TGTGCCAGCAGCCGGTGGCGGGGGGCCACCTACGAGCAGTACTTC.